The 4 T cell receptor beta chains listed next were all sequenced from one sample in a study of CD8 T cells in ankylosing spondylitis. General observations from the study: What seemed typical of ankylosing spondylitis blood was a TCR beta motif built from 8 or 9 highly homologous variants.

The antigens these receptors bind are not known. TCRdb reanalysed the 5' RACE reads using MiXCR and keeps one entry per CDR3 protein. The sample consists of a few hundred thousand distinct CDR3 sequences, approximately 11% of them appearing once. Source material: blood, either unsorted or a sorted T cell fraction (not recorded which). The receptors were gathered from a male donor with ankylosing spondylitis.

This clonotype has ten or more counts. The genes are TRBV5-1 and TRBJ2-1; TRBD1 is a possible D gene (5 bases). The V gene's germline CDR1 is SGHRS and CDR2 YFSETQ. CDR3 size: 15 residues. V lost 1 base and J lost 5, with 13 bases in between. Here the CDR3 reads CASSLFQGQDNEQFF. CDR3 in DNA: TGCGCCAGCAGCTTGTTCCAGGGTCAAGACAATGAGCAGTTCTTC.

The rearrangement uses TRBV12-3 or TRBV12-4 and TRBJ2-1; 10 bases are a match to TRBD2. There are 16 residues in the CDR3. V trimming: 5 bases; J trimming: 1 base; junction bases outside the gene matches: 5. In DNA, the CDR3 is TGTGCCAGCAGTCCTACTAGCGGGGAATCCTACAATGAGCAGTTCTTC. Protein product: CASSPTSGESYNEQFF.

Worth noting for this clonotype: A read error may account for a junction end that differs from germline. The chain has TRBV24-1 and TRBJ2-1, with a tentative D call TRBD2 (6 bases). The CDR3 totals 15 residues. The germline V gene encodes CDR1 KGHDR and CDR2 SFDVKD. CDR3 sequence (DNA): TGTGCCACCAGTGACGTGGGAGGTCCCTACAATAAGCAGTTCTTC. This encodes CATSDVGGPYNKQFF.

This clonotype showed up just a few times. J is TRBJ2-3 and V is TRBV20-1; a possible D gene is TRBD2 (5 bases). Trimming removed 5 bases at V and 2 bases at J, with 14 bases between. Germline CDR1 DFQATT, CDR2 SNEGSKA (reference sequence). CDR3 length equals 14 residues. The CDR3 nucleotides are TGCAGTGCTCTTCGGGGAACTGTCACAGATACGCAGTATTTT. The encoded protein is CSALRGTVTDTQYF.